These 28 T cell receptor beta chains were sequenced from one sample in a study of CD8+CD57+ T cells in acquired aplastic anemia. According to the study, genomic DNA was the template for TCR beta VDJ and CDR3 profiling. TCRdb called the reads again in MiXCR, with one record for every CDR3 protein. Among some 190,000 distinct CDR3 sequences listed, less than 65% were seen once. The sample comprised sorted CD4+, CD8+, or CD8+CD57+ T cells (not recorded which) from PBMCs. These receptors were taken from a human donor in good health, serving as a control.

This clonotype was seen a few times. The V and J genes are TRBV10-3 and TRBJ1-2; tentative D call: TRBD1 (6 bases). Germline CDR1 ENHRY, CDR2 SYGVKD. V was pared by 3 bases and J by 7 bases, with 27 bases between. The CDR3 length is 18 residues. The CDR3 DNA follows: TGTGCCATCAGTGACAGTTTAAGTACGCGACAGGCCCTCCGTGGCTACACCTTC. Its translation: CAISDSLSTRQALRGYTF.

This rearrangement joins TRBV7-2 to TRBJ2-1, with D unresolved. Looked up from germline, CDR1 is SGHTA and CDR2 is FQGNSA. The V and J ends lost 4 bases and 3 bases respectively, with 13 bases between them. The length of the CDR3 is 15 residues. The DNA for the CDR3 is TGTGCCAGCAGCTCCACGGTACTTGACTACAATGAGCAGTTCTTC. Encoded protein: CASSSTVLDYNEQFF.

Note on this clonotype: Because it lacks the conserved phenylalanine or tryptophan at the end, this CDR3 is likely a read error. The chain is built from TRBV15 and TRBJ1-3; tentatively, D is TRBD1 (6 bases). Trimming stripped 5 bases from V and 1 base from J, with 12 bases between. This CDR3 spans 15 amino acids. Germline-derived CDR1 and CDR2 are LNHNV and YYDKDF (reference sequence). CDR3: CATSGRGTSGNTIYL. In DNA, the CDR3 is TGTGCCACCAGCGGACGGGGGACATCTGGAAACACCATATATCTT.

J is TRBJ2-2 and V is TRBV2; 9 bases agree with TRBD1. J lost 5 bases, V lost 6 bases, and 4 bases had no gene match. CDR3 length equals 14 residues. Germline values: CDR1 SNHLY, CDR2 FYNNEI. CDR3 protein: CASRRGQGTGELFF. The CDR3 bases are TGTGCCAGCAGAAGGGGACAGGGAACCGGGGAGCTGTTTTTT.

This chain connects TRBV3-1 to TRBJ2-7; possibly TRBD1 for D (6 bases). Per germline, CDR1 LGHDT and CDR2 YNNKEL (reference sequence). V lost 2 bases and J 4 bases, leaving 12 bases between the germline ends. The CDR3 consists of 14 residues. The CDR3 here is CASSQTLGTYEQYF. CDR3 DNA: TGTGCCAGCAGCCAAACCCTGGGGACATACGAGCAGTACTTC.

This clonotype was counted many times. The chain uses TRBV10-3 and TRBJ2-7; a possible D gene is TRBD1 (6 bases). The CDR3 contains 16 residues. V lost 10 bases and J 3 bases, leaving 25 bases between the germline ends. Per the germline V gene, CDR1 is ENHRY and CDR2 is SYGVKD. The CDR3: CATLRDPGTPFYEQYF. CDR3 in DNA: TGTGCCACGCTGAGAGACCCCGGGACACCGTTCTACGAGCAGTACTTC.

This clonotype was recorded at least ten times. The V gene is TRBV3-1, the J gene TRBJ1-4; D is unclear. The germline V and J ends were trimmed by 3 bases and 6 bases, with 5 bases remaining between them. The germline gives CDR1 LGHDT, CDR2 YNNKEL (reference sequence). The CDR3 consists of 12 residues. CDR3 bases: TGTGCCAGCAGCCATTCCTATGAAAAACTGTTTTTT. This sequence encodes CASSHSYEKLFF.

In nucleotides, the CDR3 is TGTGCCAGCAGCTTTCAGGACTCCTACGAGCAGTACTTC. It is translated as CASSFQDSYEQYF. The rearrangement uses TRBV7-9 and TRBJ2-7; no clear D. The CDR3 has 13 amino acids. From germline, CDR1 is SEHNR and CDR2 FQNEAQ (reference sequence). Trimming took 3 bases from V and 0 from J, leaving 6 bases between them.

This clonotype was recorded many times. The J gene is TRBJ1-2, the V gene TRBV24-1; D not certain. Germline V CDR1 and CDR2: KGHDR, SFDVKD. The CDR3 runs 8 residues. Written as DNA, the CDR3 is TGTGCTAACTATGGCTACACCTTC. Protein sequence: CANYGYTF.

In the case of this clonotype: The junction and the germline gene differ at one end; a read error may be behind it. The chain is built from TRBV5-1 and TRBJ1-2, with 7 bases fitting TRBD1. The CDR3 runs to 17 residues. Germline-derived CDR1 and CDR2 are SGHRS and YFSETQ. The CDR3: CASSLILQGDSPHGYTF. The CDR3 DNA reads as TGTGCCAGCAGCTTAATCCTTCAGGGGGACTCGCCTCATGGCTACACCTTC.

The V and J genes are TRBV10-3 and TRBJ1-3; D uncertain. Germline CDR1 and CDR2: ENHRY and SYGVKD. Trimming stripped 6 bases from V and 3 bases from J, with 9 bases between. The CDR3 spans 13 residues. The CDR3 DNA is TGTGCCATCAGCGAGGGAAGTGGAAACACCATATATTTT. Translated: CAISEGSGNTIYF.

This clonotype was seen once. This chain connects TRBV9 to TRBJ1-5; 11 bases match TRBD1. This CDR3 has 17 amino acids. V shed 2 bases, J shed 0 bases, and the junction held 4 bases outside the gene matches. Per germline, CDR1 SGDLS and CDR2 YYNGEE. CDR3 in amino acids: CASSVGQGADSNQPQHF. CDR3 bases: TGTGCCAGCAGCGTTGGACAGGGGGCTGATAGCAATCAGCCCCAGCATTTT.

This clonotype is a singleton in its sample. The junction shows a germline mismatch at one end, possibly a read error. The chain combines TRBV5-8 with TRBJ1-6, with D perhaps matching TRBD1 (5 bases). The CDR3 length is 14 residues. Looked up from germline, CDR1 is SGHTS and CDR2 is YDEGEE. CDR3 nucleotides: TGTGCCGGCAGCCCCCTAGGGGAGGGTTCACCCCTCCACTTT. It specifies CAGSPLGEGSPLHF.

This clonotype has ten or more counts. The genes are TRBV14 and TRBJ2-3; 8 nucleotides agree with TRBD2. The CDR3 length is 18 residues. Germline V gene data show CDR1 as SGHDN and CDR2 as FVKESK. V lost 3 bases to trimming and J lost 2 bases; unmatched junction nucleotides: 13. The CDR3 reads CASSHSYLRGGSTDTQYF. The CDR3 DNA reads as TGTGCCAGCAGCCACTCATACCTTCGGGGGGGCTCCACAGATACGCAGTATTTT.

As to this clonotype: This may stem from a read error, because a much larger clone lies one nucleotide away. The genes are TRBV28 and TRBJ1-1; the match to TRBD1 covers 7 bases. This CDR3 contains 15 residues. Germline values: CDR1 MDHEN, CDR2 SYDVKM. The CDR3 here is CASQGGGPMNTESFF. The CDR3 DNA sequence: TGTGCCAGCCAGGGGGGAGGGCCAATGAACACTGAATCTTTCTTT. Full variable domain (rest looked up from reference TRBV28 and TRBJ1-1): DVKVTQSSRYLVKRTGEKVFLECVQDMDHENMFWYRQDPGLGLRLIYFSYDVKMKEKGDIPEGYSVSREKKERFSLILESASTNQTSMYLCASQGGGPMNTESFFGQGTRLTVV.

The chain couples TRBV7-3 to TRBJ2-3, with TRBD2 identical over 13 bases. The germline V gene encodes CDR1 SGHTA and CDR2 FQGTGA. V trimming: 3 bases; J trimming: 2 bases; junction bases outside the gene matches: 2. This CDR3 contains 16 residues. This CDR3 is CASSLGLAGTTDTQYF. The CDR3 region has the DNA TGTGCCAGCAGCTTGGGACTAGCGGGAACCACAGATACGCAGTATTTT.

This chain links TRBV2 with TRBJ1-6; possibly TRBD1 for D (5 bases). CDR1 and CDR2 from the germline V gene are SNHLY and FYNNEI. The CDR3 is made up of 14 amino acids. V lost 6 bases and J lost 6, with 12 bases in between. Here the CDR3 reads CASSLTEANSPLHF. CDR3 DNA: TGTGCCAGCAGCTTGACAGAGGCTAATTCACCCCTCCACTTT.

This chain connects TRBV7-2 to TRBJ2-7; 9 bases align to TRBD1. V trimming: 5 bases; J trimming: 6 bases; junction bases outside the gene matches: 5. The CDR3 is 13 residues long. Looked up from germline, CDR1 is SGHTA and CDR2 is FQGNSA. In DNA form, the CDR3 reads TGTGCCAGCAGCGACGGGACAGGGAGCGAGCAGTACTTC. Protein product: CASSDGTGSEQYF.

To note about this clonotype: The CDR3 carries no conserved terminal phenylalanine or tryptophan, so it likely arises from a read error. This chain uses TRBV10-1 with TRBJ2-7; TRBD2 matches 12 bases. This CDR3 has 14 residues. Germline V gene data show CDR1 as WNHNN and CDR2 as SYGVQD (reference sequence). V shed 3 bases, J shed 9 bases, and the junction held 6 bases outside the gene matches. The CDR3 sequence is CASSDQLAGGTQYL. The DNA of the CDR3 is TGCGCCAGCAGTGACCAACTAGCGGGAGGAACGCAGTACCTC.

This clonotype was seen just once. J is TRBJ2-7 and V is TRBV19, with a tentative D call TRBD1 (5 bases). The CDR3 contains 16 residues. The V gene's germline CDR1 is LNHDA and CDR2 SQIVND (reference sequence). The ends were cut back, 3 bases at V and 0 bases at J, with 15 bases in the middle. Here the CDR3 reads CASSMVRAKSSYEQYF. In nucleotides, the CDR3 is TGTGCCAGTAGTATGGTCAGGGCCAAGAGCTCCTACGAGCAGTACTTC.

This clonotype was seen at least ten times. The J gene is TRBJ2-3, the V gene TRBV19, with 9 positions matching TRBD2. The CDR3 is made up of 18 amino acids. Germline values: CDR1 LNHDA, CDR2 SQIVND (reference sequence). The trim removed 1 base at V and 2 bases at J, leaving 10 bases unmatched. CDR3 residues: CASSIAARSGGNTDTQYF. The CDR3 region has the DNA TGTGCCAGTAGTATAGCCGCCAGAAGCGGGGGGAACACAGATACGCAGTATTTT.

CDR3 residues: CASSSSESGPSSYEQYV. In nucleotides, the CDR3 is TGTGCCAGCAGCTCCTCGGAATCAGGGCCGAGCTCCTACGAGCAGTACGTC. The V gene is TRBV7-9, the J gene TRBJ2-7; tentative D call: TRBD1 (5 bases). Germline V gene sequence: CDR1 SEHNR, CDR2 FQNEAQ (reference sequence). There are 17 residues in the CDR3. Trimming removed 4 bases at V and 0 bases at J, with 19 bases between.

The chain uses TRBV10-3 and TRBJ2-7; a possible D gene is TRBD1 (5 bases). The CDR3 contains 13 residues. V lost 0 bases to trimming and J lost 5 bases, with 8 bases between them. Germline-derived CDR1 and CDR2 are ENHRY and SYGVKD. CDR3 sequence reads: CAISESDTNEQYV. In nucleotides, the CDR3 is TGTGCCATCAGTGAGTCGGACACCAACGAGCAGTACGTC.

The chain couples TRBV10-3 to TRBJ2-7; TRBD1 aligns across 7 bases. Losses at the gene ends were 6 bases for V and 2 bases for J; bases not matched to a gene: 7. In germline, CDR1 is ENHRY, CDR2 SYGVKD. CDR3 length equals 14 residues. Here the CDR3 DNA reads TGTGCCATCAGCGAAGACAGGGACACCTACGAGCAGTACTTC. This translates into CAISEDRDTYEQYF.

This clonotype was observed at least ten times. The genes are TRBV12-3 or TRBV12-4 and TRBJ1-2; 7 nucleotides agree with TRBD1. Trimming cost V 3 bases and J 6 bases; bases outside gene matches: 4. The CDR3 is 13 residues long. The CDR3 is CASSFRDSDGYTF. CDR3 coding DNA: TGTGCCAGCAGTTTTAGGGACAGCGATGGCTACACCTTC.

Of note for this clonotype: One junction end disagrees with the germline gene, perhaps due to a read error. The chain is built from TRBV15 and TRBJ2-5; D possibly uses TRBD1 or TRBD2 (5 bases each). CDR3 length equals 17 residues. The germline CDR1 and CDR2 sequences are LNHNV and YYDKDF (reference sequence). CDR3 in DNA: TGCGCCACCAGCAGTAGTTGGGGCGGAGCGGCCATGGAGGCCCAGTACTTC. It specifies CATSSSWGGAAMEAQYF.

The chain is built from TRBV10-3 and TRBJ2-7; 8 bases are a match to TRBD1. Germline CDR1 and CDR2: ENHRY and SYGVKD. The CDR3 is 13 amino acids. Trimming took 6 bases from V and 1 from J; bases not matched to a gene: 2. CDR3 residues: CAIRDRASYEQYF. The CDR3 region has the DNA TGTGCCATCAGGGACAGGGCATCCTACGAGCAGTACTTC.

The J gene is TRBJ1-5, the V gene TRBV5-6; TRBD1 might be the D (6 bases). Germline CDR1 reads SGHDT; CDR2 reads YYEEEE. V was cut by 0 bases and J by 4 bases, with 14 bases left in between. This CDR3 is built from 16 residues. The DNA for the CDR3 is TGTGCCAGCAGCTTGGAGGGCCAGGGGCGAAATCAGCCCCAGCATTTT. Translation: CASSLEGQGRNQPQHF.